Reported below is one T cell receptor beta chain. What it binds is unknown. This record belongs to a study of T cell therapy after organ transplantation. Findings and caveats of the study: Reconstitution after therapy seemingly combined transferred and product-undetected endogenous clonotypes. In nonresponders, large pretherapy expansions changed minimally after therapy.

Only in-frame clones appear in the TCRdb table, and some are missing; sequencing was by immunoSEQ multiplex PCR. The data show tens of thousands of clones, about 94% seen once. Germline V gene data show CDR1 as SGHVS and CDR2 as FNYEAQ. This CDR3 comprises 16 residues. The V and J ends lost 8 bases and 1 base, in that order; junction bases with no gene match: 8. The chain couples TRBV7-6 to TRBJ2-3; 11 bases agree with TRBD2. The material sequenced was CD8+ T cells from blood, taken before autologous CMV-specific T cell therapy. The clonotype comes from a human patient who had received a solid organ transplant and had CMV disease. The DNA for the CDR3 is TGTGCCAGCGCACCACTAGCGGGAGAACGCACAGATACGCAGTATTTT. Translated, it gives CASAPLAGERTDTQYF. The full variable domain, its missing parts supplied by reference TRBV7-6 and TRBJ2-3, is GAGVSQSPRYKVTKRGQDVALRCDPISGHVSLYWYRQALGQGPEFLTYFNYEAQQDKSGLPNDRFSAERPEGSISTLTIQRTEQRDSAMYRCASAPLAGERTDTQYFGPGTRLTVL.